The clone carrying this TCR beta chain was seen more than once but under ten times. Its target is not known. It was RNA transcripts that yielded the amplified TCR beta CDR3 regions. When the TCR CDR3 underwent first-round RT-PCR, the HTBI primer set was used. One entry per CDR3 protein results from TCRdb running MiXCR on the multiplex PCR reads. The data contain more than 350,000 distinct CDR3 sequences, about 15% of them singletons. The data belong to a study of T cells in Graves' hyperthyroidism and ophthalmopathy. V gave up 4 bases and J gave up 7 bases, with 8 bases separating them. The CDR3 is 13 amino acids. Germline CDR1 and CDR2: ENHRY and SYGVKD. Study conclusions and caveats: Ophthalmopathy was distinguished from stable hyperthyroidism by 13 V-J signatures.

Clinical symptoms, serum thyroxine and TRAb, thyroid ultrasound and orbital computed tomography together formed the diagnostic basis. The chain couples TRBV10-3 to TRBJ1-6, with D unclear. Source material: blood. This TCR derives from a woman in her 30s with Graves' ophthalmopathy. This CDR3 is CAISGSRNSPLHF. Here the CDR3 DNA reads TGTGCCATCAGTGGGAGCCGGAATTCACCCCTCCACTTT.